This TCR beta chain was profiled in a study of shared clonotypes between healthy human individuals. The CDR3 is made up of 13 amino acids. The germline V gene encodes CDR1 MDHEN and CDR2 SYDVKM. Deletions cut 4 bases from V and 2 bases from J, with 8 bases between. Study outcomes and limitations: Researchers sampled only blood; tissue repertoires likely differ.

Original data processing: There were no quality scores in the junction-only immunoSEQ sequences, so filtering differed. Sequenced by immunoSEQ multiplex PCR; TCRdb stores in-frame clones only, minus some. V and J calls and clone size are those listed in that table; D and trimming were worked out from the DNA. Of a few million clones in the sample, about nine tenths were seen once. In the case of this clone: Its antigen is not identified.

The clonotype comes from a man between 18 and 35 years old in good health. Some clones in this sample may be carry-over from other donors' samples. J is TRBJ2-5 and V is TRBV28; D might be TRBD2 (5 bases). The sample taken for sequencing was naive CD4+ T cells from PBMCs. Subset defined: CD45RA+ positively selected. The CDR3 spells CASSYSGQETQYF. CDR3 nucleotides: TGTGCCAGCAGTTACTCGGGACAAGAGACCCAGTACTTC.